This TCR beta chain was captured in a study of blood T cell repertoires in COVID-19 (dated by TCRdb to the early 2020s). Background on the whole study: Samples covering the acute and convalescent phases of COVID-19 were provided by collaborators in the United States, Italy and Spain. The material from the prospective study consisted of cDNA or gDNA derived from T cells, B-cell-depleted T cells, or PBMCs. Deeply sampled blood TCRbeta repertoires from subjects exposed to, actively infected with, or recovered from COVID-19 were included in the dataset. The repertoires were released in a freely available public database intended as a resource for research on the immune response to SARS-CoV-2. The samples were drawn from the first 160 participants of the ongoing ImmuneRACE study and from 950 to 1,500 subjects provided by 6 global collaborators. A de-identified subject ID, COVID-19 status, age in years and sex were almost always included in the sample metadata. Where available, HLA class I and class II types were obtained from metadata supplied by the sample provider rather than from assay-based typing. Overall study outcomes, separate from this receptor: The amount of clinical and demographic metadata varied by source and participant and was provided uncurated.

With regard to this clone: The specificity of this receptor is unknown. No base quality information exists; no much larger clone differs at one position.

TCRbeta CDR3 regions were amplified from genomic DNA using the immunoSEQ Assay, a bias-controlled multiplex PCR. Under the source paper's analysis protocol: Within the assay, amplification of reference gene primers was used to estimate how many nucleated cells each sample contained. Sequence reads were collapsed and filtered to measure the absolute abundance of every unique TCRbeta CDR3 rearrangement. Productive Simpson clonality was computed per sample as the square root of Simpson's diversity index over productive rearrangements. Entries here come from immuneACCESS through TCRdb and include only in-frame sequences with V and J called. Some clones fail to appear in such tables; in the studies checked, an unresolved V gene covers under half of the shortfall, and the cause of the remainder is unknown. The D gene and trimming were derived from the DNA, and the V and J assignments and clone size from that table. The sample yields approximately 99,000 clones; 84% were counted once. The ten largest make up about 2% of the sample.

The collaborating institutions used their own protocols to collect whole blood in K2EDTA tubes. For TCRbeta analysis, collaborators shipped samples in one of three forms: frozen whole blood, isolated PBMCs, or DNA extracted from either of those sample types. CDR1 and CDR2 were assigned from the germline V gene as SGDLS and YYNGEE. After removal of 4 bases from V and 2 bases from J, the junction retains 7 bases not matched to a gene. The CDR3, from cysteine to phenylalanine, totals 15 residues. The sequence is cut down to CDR3 DNA, 45 bases in frame from base 1. This TCR came from a man aged 70-80 years with active or convalescent COVID-19. The V and J genes are TRBV9 and TRBJ2-3; a stretch of 7 junction bases matches TRBD1. The sequencing sample was made of peripheral blood. The CDR3 region has the sequence CASSPGQVYTDTQYF. The bases are TGTGCCAGCAGCCCTGGACAGGTTTACACAGATACGCAGTATTTT.